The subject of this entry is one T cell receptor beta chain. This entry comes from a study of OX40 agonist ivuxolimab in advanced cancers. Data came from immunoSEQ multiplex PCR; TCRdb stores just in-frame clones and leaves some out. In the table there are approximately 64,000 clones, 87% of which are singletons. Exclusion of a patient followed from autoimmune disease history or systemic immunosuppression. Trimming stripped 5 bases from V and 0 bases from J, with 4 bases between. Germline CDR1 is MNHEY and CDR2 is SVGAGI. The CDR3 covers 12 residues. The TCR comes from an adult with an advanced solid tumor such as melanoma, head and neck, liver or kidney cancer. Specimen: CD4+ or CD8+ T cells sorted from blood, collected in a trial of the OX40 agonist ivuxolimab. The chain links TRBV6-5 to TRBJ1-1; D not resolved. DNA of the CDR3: TGTGCCAGCAGTCAGATGAACACTGAAGCTTTCTTT. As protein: CASSQMNTEAFF.